This T cell receptor beta chain was identified in a study of shared clonotypes between healthy human individuals. Study-level points and caveats: Naive subsets generally exceeded memory subsets in estimated richness. Four donors shared approximately 5% of their naive CD4 clonotypes. Sequencing depth was expected to influence donor clonotype sharing.

With V trimmed by 3 bases and J by 1 base, 8 bases remained unmatched. There are 16 residues in the CDR3. Germline V gene sequence: CDR1 WSHSY, CDR2 SAAADI. Generated by immunoSEQ multiplex PCR, the TCRdb table keeps only in-frame clones and is missing some. The sample carries about 590,000 clones, just under 97% recorded once. It was CD45RO-negative cells, positively selected for CCR7, that made up naive CD8 cells, with terminally differentiated effector memory CD45RA+ cells excluded. Those who donated, Caucasian adults without exception, all lived in Nashville, Tennessee. To note about this clone: The antigen remains unidentified.

Specimen: naive CD8+ T cells sorted from blood. The source of this sequence is a woman in her twenties or thirties in good health. The chain uses TRBV10-2 and TRBJ1-2, with TRBD1 matching 7 bases. CDR3 in DNA: TGCGCCAGCAGTGATTACAGGGGCGGGTATAACTATGGCTACACCTTC. It is translated as CASSDYRGGYNYGYTF.